The clone carrying this T cell receptor (beta chain) occurred many times. The data belong to a study of blood T cell repertoires in COVID-19. Study-level background: Specimens from acute and convalescent COVID-19 originated in the United States, Italy and Spain. Nucleic acid was either cDNA or gDNA, and it came from T cells, B-cell-depleted T cells, or PBMCs.

Germline lookup yields CDR1 SGHNT and CDR2 YYREEE (reference sequence). V was shortened by 3 bases and J by 4 bases, with 16 bases between the two germline ends. The CDR3 contains 15 residues. Original analysis: By means of reference gene primer amplification, nucleated cell counts were estimated. Repertoires were generated with immunoSEQ multiplex PCR, while TCRdb's copy carries only in-frame clones and drops some. That table furnishes V, J and clone size, whereas the DNA furnished D and trimming. The sample lists approximately 130,000 clones, about 85% occurring once. The TCR comes from a human donor in a cohort sampled during active COVID-19. This chain links TRBV5-4 with TRBJ1-2, with D perhaps matching TRBD1 (6 bases). The source material was peripheral blood. The CDR3 bases are TGTGCCAGCAGCTCTACAGGGACAAGGGTCTATGGCTACACCTTC. This gives the protein CASSSTGTRVYGYTF.